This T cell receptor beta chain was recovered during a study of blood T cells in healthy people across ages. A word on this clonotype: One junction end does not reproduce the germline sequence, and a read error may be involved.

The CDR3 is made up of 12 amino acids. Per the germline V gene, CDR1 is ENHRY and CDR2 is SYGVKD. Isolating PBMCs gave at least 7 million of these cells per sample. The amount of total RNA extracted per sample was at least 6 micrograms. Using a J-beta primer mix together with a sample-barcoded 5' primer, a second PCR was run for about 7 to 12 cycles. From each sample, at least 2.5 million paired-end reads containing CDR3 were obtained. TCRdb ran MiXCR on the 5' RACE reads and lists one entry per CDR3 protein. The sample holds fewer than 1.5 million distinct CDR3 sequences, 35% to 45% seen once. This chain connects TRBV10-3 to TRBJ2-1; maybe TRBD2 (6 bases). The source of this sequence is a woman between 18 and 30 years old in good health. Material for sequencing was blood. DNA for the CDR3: TGTGCCGTCAGGGACTTTCCGGATGAGCAGTTCTTC. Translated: CAVRDFPDEQFF.